Described below is a single T cell receptor beta chain sequence and its context. It has no known antigen specificity. It has no much larger one-base neighbor in the sample; base qualities were not kept. The germline V gene yields MDHEN for CDR1 and SYDVKM for CDR2. The CDR3 covers 14 residues, taking in both the cysteine and the phenylalanine. Just CDR3 DNA is preserved here, 42 bases in frame from base 1. Trimming removed 5 bases from V and 1 base from J, leaving 12 bases between the germline ends. The data were taken from a study of T cells after posttransplantation cyclophosphamide (dated by TCRdb to the mid-2010s). With respect to the entire study: The study tracked T cell repertoire reconstitution by TRB sequencing after myeloablative bone marrow transplantation using posttransplantation cyclophosphamide as GVHD prophylaxis. Because TRA and TRB clonality correlated tightly in roughly nine samples, the subsequent TCR analyses were limited to TRB only. Antigen receptor sequencing covered samples from roughly 35 PTCy-treated patients and approximately 15 of their related bone marrow donors. TRB sequencing was performed on blood from all 35 or so PTCy patients with 1-year posttransplant specimens. Public TRB sequences were checked against a database of over 3,600 sequences associated with responses to pathogens, tumor antigens, self-antigens and alloantigens. TRB sequencing was also done on up to roughly 3 additional blood samples from 2 to 5.2 years after transplant in 3 patients, and on pretransplant blood from several patients.

The control cohort was around twelve patients given myeloablative marrow transplants with methotrexate plus a calcineurin inhibitor, sampled 1 year after transplant. Peripheral blood and bone marrow mononuclear cells were isolated by Ficoll-Hypaque density centrifugation and cryopreserved. Genomic DNA was used for TRB sequencing, which was performed with the immunoSEQ assay at survey resolution or with the hsTCRB kit. The authors processed their data as follows. Initial read processing used immunoSEQ software, and repertoire analyses used the LymphoSeq R package. Clonality was calculated as 1 minus normalized Shannon entropy, and the Gini coefficient was also calculated for each TRB dataset. Phenotypes of unsorted samples were inferred by mapping TRB sequences from sorted subsets of the recipient or donor onto unsorted samples of the same recipient. TCRdb took this table from immuneACCESS and kept in-frame rearrangements with V and J called. Such tables lack part of the clones; where checked against another copy, unresolved V genes explain under half of the gap, and the rest is unexplained. V, J and clone size reflect that table, while D and trimming were determined from the DNA. The sample data list 15,000 to 20,000 clones, and roughly 87% of these were observed just once. Less than 4% of the sample is in the top ten clones.

Study-level results and caveats: Donor-recipient similarity was low at 1-2 months but rose over the first year, and later blood repertoires were often dominated by donor CD8+ memory clones. The TRB repertoires of T cells infiltrating skin or the GI tract showed only limited overlap with the TRB repertoires found in blood. Across around 40 patients, TRB clonality was highly associated with recipient CMV seropositivity and CMV reactivation, and diversity in PTCy patients was similar to diversity in CNI/methotrexate controls.

This receptor chain uses TRBV28 and TRBJ2-7; confidence is insufficient to name the D gene. The sequencing used PBMCs, collected after an allogeneic stem cell transplant with a calcineurin inhibitor and methotrexate. The sequence was collected from a male patient in his forties or fifties who received an allogeneic stem cell transplant from an unrelated donor, was CMV-positive, and had chronic GVHD only. Because of the transplant, the T cells may be the graft donor's rather than the patient's own. The DNA sequence is as follows: TGTGCCAGCAGTCCTTCAGTACAGTCCTACGAGCAGTACTTC. Its product reads: CASSPSVQSYEQYF.